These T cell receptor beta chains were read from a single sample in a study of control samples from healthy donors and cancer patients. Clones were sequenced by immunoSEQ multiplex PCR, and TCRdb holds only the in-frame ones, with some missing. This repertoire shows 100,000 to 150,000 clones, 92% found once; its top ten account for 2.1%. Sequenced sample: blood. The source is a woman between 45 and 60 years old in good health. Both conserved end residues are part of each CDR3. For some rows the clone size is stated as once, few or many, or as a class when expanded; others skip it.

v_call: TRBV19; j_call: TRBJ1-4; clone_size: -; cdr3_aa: CASSPLASNEKLFF
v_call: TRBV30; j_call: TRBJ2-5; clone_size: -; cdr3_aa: CASRGRPERETQYF
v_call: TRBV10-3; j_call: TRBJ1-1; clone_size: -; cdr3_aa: CAISEDRAMNTEAFF
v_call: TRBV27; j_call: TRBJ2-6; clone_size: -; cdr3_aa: CASSFTGLNSGANVLTF
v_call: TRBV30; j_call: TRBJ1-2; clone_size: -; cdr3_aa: CAWSDLRGYGYTF
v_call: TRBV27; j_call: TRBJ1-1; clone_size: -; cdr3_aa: CASRPGLVGTEAFF
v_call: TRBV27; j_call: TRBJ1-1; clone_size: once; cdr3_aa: CASSLYGRTRNTEAFF
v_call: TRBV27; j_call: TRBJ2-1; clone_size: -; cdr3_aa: CASSLRTPTYNEQFF
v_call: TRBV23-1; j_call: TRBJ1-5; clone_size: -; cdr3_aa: CASSQEGGDQPQHF
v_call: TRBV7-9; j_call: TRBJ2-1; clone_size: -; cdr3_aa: CASSPLAYEQFF
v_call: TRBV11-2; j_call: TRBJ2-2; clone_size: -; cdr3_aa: CASSEGGELFF
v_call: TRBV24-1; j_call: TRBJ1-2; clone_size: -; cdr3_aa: CATSGLLRDGKDGYTF
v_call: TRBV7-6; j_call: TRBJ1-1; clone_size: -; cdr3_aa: CASSLARGGTEAFF
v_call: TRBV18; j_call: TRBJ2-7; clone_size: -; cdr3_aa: CASRGFVTSGEVEQYF
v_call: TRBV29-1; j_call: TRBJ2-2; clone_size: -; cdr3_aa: CSVEDQDKDTGELFF
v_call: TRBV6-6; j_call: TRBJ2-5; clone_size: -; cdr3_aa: CASSSASGSQETQYF
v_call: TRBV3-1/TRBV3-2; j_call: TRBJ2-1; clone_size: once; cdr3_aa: CASSQGGHSYNEQFF
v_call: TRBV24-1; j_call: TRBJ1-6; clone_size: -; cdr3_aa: CATSVPRTGDNSPLHF
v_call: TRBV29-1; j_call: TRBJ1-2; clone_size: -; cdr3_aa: CSVDLLGVLGFYGYTF
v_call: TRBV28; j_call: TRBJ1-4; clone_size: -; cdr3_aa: CASSLMGGGEKLFF
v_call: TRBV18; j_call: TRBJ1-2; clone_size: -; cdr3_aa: CASSPSPVNYGYTF
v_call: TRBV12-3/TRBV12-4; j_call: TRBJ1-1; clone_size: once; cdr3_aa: CASSFPEAFF
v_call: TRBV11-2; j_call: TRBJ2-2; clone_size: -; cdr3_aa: CASSLDRPGTGELFF
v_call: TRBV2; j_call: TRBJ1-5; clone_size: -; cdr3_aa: CASSISRPTGGPKSNQPQHF
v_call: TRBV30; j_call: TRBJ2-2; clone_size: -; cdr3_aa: CAWRAGPGELFF
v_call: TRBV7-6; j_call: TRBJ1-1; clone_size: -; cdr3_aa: CASSLEVGQMNTEAFF
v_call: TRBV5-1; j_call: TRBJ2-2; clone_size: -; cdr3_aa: CASSLDFSVGELFF
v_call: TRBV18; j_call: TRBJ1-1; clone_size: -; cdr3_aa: CASSPGTVGTEAFF
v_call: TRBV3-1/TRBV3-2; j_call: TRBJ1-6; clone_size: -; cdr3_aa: CASSQMRSSYNSPLHF
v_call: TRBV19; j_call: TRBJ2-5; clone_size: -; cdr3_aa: CASSQSGNQETQYF
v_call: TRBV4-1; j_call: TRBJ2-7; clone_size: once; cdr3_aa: CASSQISGQDYEQYF
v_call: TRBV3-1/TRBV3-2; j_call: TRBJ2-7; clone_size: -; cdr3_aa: CASSQNSYEQYF
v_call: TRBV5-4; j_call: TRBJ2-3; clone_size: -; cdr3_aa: CASSTYQDTQYF
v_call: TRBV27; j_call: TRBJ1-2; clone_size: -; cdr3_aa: CASRRDRDEGYTF
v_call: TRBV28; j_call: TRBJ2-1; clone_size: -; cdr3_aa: CASSFSGYNEQFF
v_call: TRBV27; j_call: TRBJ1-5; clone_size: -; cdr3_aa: CASSSRGFHQPQHF
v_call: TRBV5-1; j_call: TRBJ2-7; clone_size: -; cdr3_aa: CASSPRGTSGIYEQYF
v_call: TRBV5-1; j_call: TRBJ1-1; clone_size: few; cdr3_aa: CASSLEGSNTEAFF
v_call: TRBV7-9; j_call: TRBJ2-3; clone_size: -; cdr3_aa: CASSSSSGSRDTQYF
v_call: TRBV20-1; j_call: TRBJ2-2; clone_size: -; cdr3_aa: CSASVEGASTGELFF
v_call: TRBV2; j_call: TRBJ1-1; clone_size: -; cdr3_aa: CASLLNARGTRMNTEAFF
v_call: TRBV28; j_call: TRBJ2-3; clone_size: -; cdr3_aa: CASSSLGTSGSLDTQYF
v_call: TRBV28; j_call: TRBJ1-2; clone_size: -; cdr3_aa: CASSYGGRGYTF
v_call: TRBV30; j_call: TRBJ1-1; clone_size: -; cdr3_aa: CAWRAVTRWTEAFF
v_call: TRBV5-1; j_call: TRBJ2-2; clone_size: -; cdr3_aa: CASSLAISSGRAAGELFF
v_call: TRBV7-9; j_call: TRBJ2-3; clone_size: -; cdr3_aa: CASSPEASGKGGF
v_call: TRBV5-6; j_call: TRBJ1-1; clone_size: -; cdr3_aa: CASSLGRAQGAFF
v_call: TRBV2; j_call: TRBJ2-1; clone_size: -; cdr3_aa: CASRLGAGTYNEQFF
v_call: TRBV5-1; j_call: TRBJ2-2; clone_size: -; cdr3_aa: CASSFILIVESSEMNTGELFF
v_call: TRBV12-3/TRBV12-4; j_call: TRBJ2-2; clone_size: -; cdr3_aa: CASSLLSTGELFF
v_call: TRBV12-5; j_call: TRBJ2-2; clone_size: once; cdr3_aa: CASGSSPRAPGALEAGELFF
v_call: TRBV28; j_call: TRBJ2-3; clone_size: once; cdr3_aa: CASSLPTGPSADTQYF
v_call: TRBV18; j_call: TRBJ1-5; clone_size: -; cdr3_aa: CASSPDSQPQHF
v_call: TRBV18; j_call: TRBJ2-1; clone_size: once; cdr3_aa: CASSPPGGNNEQFF
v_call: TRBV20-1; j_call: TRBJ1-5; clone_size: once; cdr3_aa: CSASGHGGSNQPQHF
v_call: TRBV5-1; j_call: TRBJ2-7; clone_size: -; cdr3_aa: CASSFGLFYEQYF
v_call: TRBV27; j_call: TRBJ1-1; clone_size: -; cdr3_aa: CASSSGGPGSGTEAFF
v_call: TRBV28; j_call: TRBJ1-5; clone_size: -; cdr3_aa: CASYNSNQPQHF